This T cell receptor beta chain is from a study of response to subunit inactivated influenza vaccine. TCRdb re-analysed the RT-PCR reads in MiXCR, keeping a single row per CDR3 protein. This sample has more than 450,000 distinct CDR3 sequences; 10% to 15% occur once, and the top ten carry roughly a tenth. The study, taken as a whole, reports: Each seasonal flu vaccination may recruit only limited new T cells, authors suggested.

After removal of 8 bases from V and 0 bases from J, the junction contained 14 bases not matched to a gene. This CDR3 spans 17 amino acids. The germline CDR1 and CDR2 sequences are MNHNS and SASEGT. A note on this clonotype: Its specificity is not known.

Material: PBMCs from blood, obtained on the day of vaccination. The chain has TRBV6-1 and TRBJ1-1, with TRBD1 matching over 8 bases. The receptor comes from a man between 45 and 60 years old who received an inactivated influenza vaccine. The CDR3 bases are TGTGCCAGCCGAAGAGAAGGGCAGGGGGCCATGAACACTGAAGCTTTCTTT. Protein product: CASRREGQGAMNTEAFF.